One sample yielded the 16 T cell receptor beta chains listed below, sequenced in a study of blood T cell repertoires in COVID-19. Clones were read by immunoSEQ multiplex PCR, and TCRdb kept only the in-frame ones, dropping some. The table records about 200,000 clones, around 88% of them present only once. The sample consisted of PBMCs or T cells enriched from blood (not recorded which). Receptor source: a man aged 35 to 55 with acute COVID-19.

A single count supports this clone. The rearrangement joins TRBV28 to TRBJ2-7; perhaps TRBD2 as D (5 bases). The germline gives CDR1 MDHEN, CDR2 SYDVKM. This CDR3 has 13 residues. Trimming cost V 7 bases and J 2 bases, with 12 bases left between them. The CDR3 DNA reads TGTGCCAGCATTCCGGGGAAGGCCTACGAGCAGTACTTC. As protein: CASIPGKAYEQYF.

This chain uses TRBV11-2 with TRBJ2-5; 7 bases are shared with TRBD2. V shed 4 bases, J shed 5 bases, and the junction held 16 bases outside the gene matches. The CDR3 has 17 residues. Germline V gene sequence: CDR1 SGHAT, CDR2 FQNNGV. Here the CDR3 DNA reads TGTGCCAGCAGCTCCACAGTATCTAGCGGCCCGTGGGAGACCCAGTACTTC. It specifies CASSSTVSSGPWETQYF.

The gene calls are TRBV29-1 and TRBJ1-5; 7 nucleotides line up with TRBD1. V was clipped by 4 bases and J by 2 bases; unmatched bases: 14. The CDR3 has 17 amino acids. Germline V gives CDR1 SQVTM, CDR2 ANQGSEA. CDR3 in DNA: TGCAGCGTTGTTATCGGACAGGCGACCATAGGCAATCAGCCCCAGCATTTT. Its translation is CSVVIGQATIGNQPQHF.

CDR3 nucleotide sequence: TGTGCCAGCAGCGGGAGCGGGAGGGAGGCAGATACGCAGTATTTT. Amino acid sequence: CASSGSGREADTQYF. The rearrangement joins TRBV9 to TRBJ2-3; TRBD2 agrees at 10 bases. V gave up 3 bases and J gave up 4 bases; unmatched junction bases: 5. The germline V gene encodes CDR1 SGDLS and CDR2 YYNGEE. CDR3 length: 15 residues. Complete variable domain (other parts from reference TRBV9 and TRBJ2-3): DSGVTQTPKHLITATGQRVTLRCSPRSGDLSVYWYQQSLDQGLQFLIQYYNGEERAKGNILERFSAQQFPDLHSELNLSSLELGDSALYFCASSGSGREADTQYFGPGTRLTVL.

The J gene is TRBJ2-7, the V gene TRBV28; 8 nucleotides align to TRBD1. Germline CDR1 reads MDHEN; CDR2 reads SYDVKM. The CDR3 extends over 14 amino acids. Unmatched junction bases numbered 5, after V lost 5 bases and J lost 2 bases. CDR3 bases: TGTGCCAGCAGTACGGGGACAGGAGCCTACGAGCAGTACTTC. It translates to CASSTGTGAYEQYF.

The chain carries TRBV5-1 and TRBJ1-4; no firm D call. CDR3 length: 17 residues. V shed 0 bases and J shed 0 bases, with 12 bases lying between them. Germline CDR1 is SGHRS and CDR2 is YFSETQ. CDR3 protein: CASSLGLVPPTNEKLFF. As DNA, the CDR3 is TGCGCCAGCAGCTTGGGTTTAGTACCCCCAACTAATGAAAAACTGTTTTTT.

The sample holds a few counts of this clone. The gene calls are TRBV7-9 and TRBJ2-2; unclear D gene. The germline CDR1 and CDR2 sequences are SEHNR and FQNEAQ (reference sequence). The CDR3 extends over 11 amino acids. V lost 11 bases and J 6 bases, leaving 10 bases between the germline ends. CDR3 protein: CAVGEAGELFF. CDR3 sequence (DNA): TGTGCCGTTGGCGAGGCCGGGGAGCTGTTTTTT.

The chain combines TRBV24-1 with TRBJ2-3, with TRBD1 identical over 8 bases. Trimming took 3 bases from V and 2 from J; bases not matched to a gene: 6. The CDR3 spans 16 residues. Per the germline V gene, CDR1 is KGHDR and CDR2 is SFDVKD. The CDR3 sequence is CATSDQTGVHTDTQYF. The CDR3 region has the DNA TGTGCCACCAGTGATCAGACAGGGGTTCACACAGATACGCAGTATTTT.

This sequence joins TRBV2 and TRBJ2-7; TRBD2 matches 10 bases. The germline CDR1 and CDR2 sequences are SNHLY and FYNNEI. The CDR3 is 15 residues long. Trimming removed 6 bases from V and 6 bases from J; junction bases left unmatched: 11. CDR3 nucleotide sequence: TGTGCCAGCAGGGTAGCTAGCGGGAGACCCTCCGAGCAGTACTTC. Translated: CASRVASGRPSEQYF.

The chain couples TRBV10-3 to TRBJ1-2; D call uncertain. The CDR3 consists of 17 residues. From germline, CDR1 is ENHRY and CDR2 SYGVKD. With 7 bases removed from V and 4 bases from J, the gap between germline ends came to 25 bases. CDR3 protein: CAINTGEGTVAGYGYTF. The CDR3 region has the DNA TGTGCCATCAATACCGGAGAGGGAACGGTGGCGGGCTATGGCTACACCTTC.

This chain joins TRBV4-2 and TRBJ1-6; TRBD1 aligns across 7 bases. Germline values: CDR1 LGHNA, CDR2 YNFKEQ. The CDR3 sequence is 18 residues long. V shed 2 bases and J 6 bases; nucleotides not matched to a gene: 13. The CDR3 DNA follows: TGTGCCAGCAGCCAACGCAGCCGGACAGGAAATTCTAATTCACCCCTCCACTTT. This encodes CASSQRSRTGNSNSPLHF.

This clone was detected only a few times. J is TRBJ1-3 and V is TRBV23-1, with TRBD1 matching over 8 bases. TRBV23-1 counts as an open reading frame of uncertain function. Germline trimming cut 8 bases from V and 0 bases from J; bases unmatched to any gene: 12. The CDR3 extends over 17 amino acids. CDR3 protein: CASLPTPGTGSGNTIYF. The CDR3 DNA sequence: TGCGCCAGCCTACCCACTCCAGGGACAGGCTCTGGAAACACCATATATTTT.

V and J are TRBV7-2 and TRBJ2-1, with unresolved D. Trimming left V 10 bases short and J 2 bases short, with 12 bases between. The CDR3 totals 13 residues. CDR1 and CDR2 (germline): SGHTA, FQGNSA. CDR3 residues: CATPESAYNEQFF. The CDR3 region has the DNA TGTGCCACCCCCGAGAGTGCCTACAATGAGCAGTTCTTC.

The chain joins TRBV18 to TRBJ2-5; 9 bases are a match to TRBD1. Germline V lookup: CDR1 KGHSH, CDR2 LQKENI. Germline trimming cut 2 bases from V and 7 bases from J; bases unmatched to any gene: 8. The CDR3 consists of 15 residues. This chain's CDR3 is CASSPGTGKGATQYF. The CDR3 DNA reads TGTGCCAGCTCACCAGGGACAGGGAAAGGAGCGACCCAGTACTTC.

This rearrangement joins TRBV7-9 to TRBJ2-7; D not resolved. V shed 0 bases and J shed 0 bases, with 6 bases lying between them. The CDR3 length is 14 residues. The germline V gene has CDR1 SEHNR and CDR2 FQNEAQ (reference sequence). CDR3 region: CASSLAGSSYEQYF. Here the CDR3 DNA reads TGTGCCAGCAGCTTAGCGGGCTCCTCCTACGAGCAGTACTTC.

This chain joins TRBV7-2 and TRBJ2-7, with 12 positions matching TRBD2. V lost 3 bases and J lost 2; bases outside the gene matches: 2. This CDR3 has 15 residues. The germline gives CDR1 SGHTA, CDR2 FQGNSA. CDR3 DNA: TGTGCCAGCAGCTTTACTAGCGGGGGGACCTACGAGCAGTACTTC. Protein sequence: CASSFTSGGTYEQYF.